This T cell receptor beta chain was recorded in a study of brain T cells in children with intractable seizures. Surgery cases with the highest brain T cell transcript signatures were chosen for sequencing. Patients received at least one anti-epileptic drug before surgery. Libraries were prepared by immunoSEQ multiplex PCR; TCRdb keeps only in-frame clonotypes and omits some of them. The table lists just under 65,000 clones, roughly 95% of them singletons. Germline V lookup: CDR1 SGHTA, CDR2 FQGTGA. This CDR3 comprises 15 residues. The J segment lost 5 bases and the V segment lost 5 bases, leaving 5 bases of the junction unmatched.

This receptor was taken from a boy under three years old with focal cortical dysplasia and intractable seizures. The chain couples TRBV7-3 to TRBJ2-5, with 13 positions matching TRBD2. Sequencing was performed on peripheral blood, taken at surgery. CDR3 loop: CASSKGLAGDETQYF. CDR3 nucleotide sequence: TGTGCCAGCAGCAAAGGACTAGCGGGAGACGAGACCCAGTACTTC.